The text below deals with one TCR beta chain. The antigen is not known. This sample is part of a study of shared clonotypes between healthy human individuals. Study at large: CD4 naive cells filled three plates per donor, CD4 memory three, CD8 naive two and CD8 memory one.

The assay was run at deep level. Method: immunoSEQ multiplex PCR; TCRdb's copy keeps in-frame clones and lacks some. The table includes roughly 2,500,000 clones, more than 85% detected once. Study-level findings and limits: A generally larger estimated richness was seen in naive subsets than in memory subsets.

In germline, CDR1 is MGHDK, CDR2 SYGVNS. With 7 bases clipped from V and 3 bases from J, the junction kept 4 bases outside the gene matches. The CDR3 covers 13 residues. The rearrangement uses TRBV25-1 and TRBJ2-7; TRBD1 aligns across 9 bases. The TCR comes from a man aged 18-30 years in good health. Some clones in this sample may be carry-over from other donors' samples. Material for sequencing was naive CD4+ T cells from PBMCs. As for subset: CD45RA+ positively selected. The CDR3 DNA reads as TGTGCCAGCACGACAGGGGGTTTCTACGAGCAGTACTTC. Protein sequence: CASTTGGFYEQYF.